A single T cell receptor (beta chain) is shown here with its context. This sample also contains other DNA sequences that code for the same CDR3. The table came from immunoSEQ multiplex PCR; TCRdb's copy has only in-frame clones and leaves some out. The sample shows a few hundred thousand clones, 90% of them seen only once. The source of the sample is a study of blood T cell repertoires in COVID-19. This CDR3 is built from 13 residues. Trimming took 1 base from V and 1 from J, leaving 4 bases between them. Germline assignment: CDR1 SGHTA and CDR2 FQGTGA. The V gene is TRBV7-3, the J gene TRBJ2-5; D unresolved. Input material: PBMCs or T cells enriched from blood (not recorded which). This TCR was sampled from a woman between 18 and 29 years old with acute COVID-19. In DNA, the CDR3 is TGTGCCAGCAGCTTAAGCGTCCAAGAGACCCAGTACTTC. Translating it yields CASSLSVQETQYF.